The source of this T cell receptor (beta chain) is a study of regulatory T cells in long-lasting Graves disease. Sequencing libraries for TCR beta were prepared with iRepertoire HTBI primers and Arm-PCR of CDR3 regions. MiXCR was run by TCRdb on the multiplex PCR reads, yielding one entry per CDR3 protein. The repertoire consists of a few hundred thousand distinct CDR3 sequences, with 20% to 25% occurring once and the leading ten covering about 15%. Time point meaning: newly diagnosed GD, antithyroid drugs for less than 3 months. The TCR library was prepared using RNA isolated from PBMCs. Staff took around 9 milliliters of peripheral blood and put it into EDTA tubes. J was trimmed by 4 bases and V by 4 bases; bases with no gene match: 6. The CDR3 runs to 15 residues. CDR1 SGHAT and CDR2 FQNNGV come from the germline V gene.

Sequences were derived from peripheral blood mononuclear cells (PBMCs), sampled at new diagnosis, from a patient treated with antithyroid drugs. The genes are TRBV11-2 and TRBJ1-1; TRBD1 agrees at 10 bases. The origin of this receptor is a female donor with Graves disease. The CDR3 here is CASSWGQGLGTEAFF. In nucleotides, the CDR3 is TGTGCCAGCAGCTGGGGACAGGGGCTGGGCACTGAAGCTTTCTTT.